These T cell receptor beta chains were read from a single sample in a study of shared clonotypes between healthy human individuals. Produced via immunoSEQ multiplex PCR; TCRdb's table is partial and in-frame only. The sample shows nearly 2 million clones, roughly 94% of them seen only once. Source material: naive CD8+ T cells sorted from blood. The source of these receptors is a young man in good health. CDR3s include the opening cysteine and the closing phenylalanine or tryptophan. For some rows the clone size is stated as once, few or many, or as a class when expanded; others skip it.

clone_size j_call v_call cdr3_aa
NA TRBJ1-6 TRBV11-3 CASSLGVSQANSPLHF
NA TRBJ1-1 TRBV5-1 CASSPWMSNTEAFF
NA TRBJ2-7 TRBV5-6 CASSFSEDGAYEQYF
few TRBJ2-7 TRBV11-2 CASSIGLVYEQYF
NA TRBJ2-5 TRBV28 CASSLAQGYVAQYF
NA TRBJ2-7 TRBV29-1 CSVLDISYEQYF
NA TRBJ1-1 TRBV18 CASSPTGPNTEAFF
NA TRBJ2-7 TRBV27 CASSLFGGAYEQYF
NA TRBJ2-5 TRBV6-1 CASNPHRGPGETQYF
NA TRBJ1-4 TRBV7-9 CASSLAGYEKLFF
NA TRBJ1-2 TRBV27 CASSASRVHYGYTF
once TRBJ1-6 TRBV5-8 CASSLGTDNSPLHF
once TRBJ2-7 TRBV27 CASSLLADSYEQYF
NA TRBJ2-1 TRBV6-5 CASSSFSDGNEQFF
NA TRBJ2-3 TRBV6-5 CASSYWPGGTDTQYF
NA TRBJ2-7 TRBV12-2 CASRLGRWGNYEQYF
NA TRBJ2-1 TRBV7-6 CASSADRTYNEQFF
NA TRBJ1-3 TRBV19 CASSMGGSGNTIYF
NA TRBJ2-2 TRBV27 CASSSRLAGGETWELFF
NA TRBJ1-6 TRBV6-5 CASSYREGDSPLHF
NA TRBJ2-7 TRBV27 CASSLAGGANREQYF
NA TRBJ2-3 TRBV7-8 CASSMTSGYRDTQYF
NA TRBJ1-5 TRBV6-1 CASSTGGLAQHF
NA TRBJ2-7 TRBV19 CASSILFEGGGEQYF
NA TRBJ2-2 TRBV19 CASSMLAEGTGELFF
NA TRBJ2-1 TRBV19 CASSIPSVGVSYNEQFF
NA TRBJ2-3 TRBV30 CAWSVLVPSQQYF
NA TRBJ2-7 TRBV9 CASNDGTATYEQYF
NA TRBJ2-3 TRBV7-6 CASSLAGGAYTDTQYF
NA TRBJ2-7 TRBV11-1 CASSLDRHFGLNYEQYF
NA TRBJ2-5 TRBV9 CASSVETGGWETQYF
NA TRBJ1-1 TRBV5-6 CASSIEGNTEAFF
NA TRBJ2-3 TRBV6-6 CASSYQFSSTDTQYF
once TRBJ2-2 TRBV7-3 CASSYWGAGELFF
NA TRBJ2-1 TRBV19 CASSTGLAGGTYNEQFF
once TRBJ2-7 TRBV6-5 CASSYHDTGFREQYF
NA TRBJ1-2 TRBV7-9 CASSYEGRRTGDFGGYTF
NA TRBJ1-1 TRBV7-9 CASVLGDREIAFF
once TRBJ1-1 TRBV11-1 CASSSFYPGTEAFF
NA TRBJ2-3 TRBV4-1 CASSQEQGAADTQYF
NA TRBJ2-2 TRBV27 CASSFSDWAGTGELFF
few TRBJ1-6 TRBV9 CASSVGSGNSPLHF
once TRBJ2-1 TRBV27 CASSYSDTYNEQFF
NA TRBJ2-7 TRBV6-5 CASSEGSGGYEQYF
NA TRBJ2-7 TRBV6-1 CASSVGGSYEQYF
once TRBJ2-7 TRBV6-4 CASIRHRDRNRYEQYF
once TRBJ2-6 TRBV27 CASSPIQGTGANVLTF
once TRBJ2-2 TRBV18 CASSPDSTTGELFF
NA TRBJ1-2 TRBV6-1 CASSEATDYGYTF
NA TRBJ2-7 TRBV27 CATSREGHPYEQYF